What follows are 13 T cell receptor beta chains derived from one specimen sequenced in a study of T-cell memory formation after mild COVID-19 (dated by TCRdb to about 2021). Library construction relied on 5' RACE. This sample was sequenced with an Illumina NovaSeq 6000. TCRdb reran the public reads through fastp at Q25 and MiXCR, keeping productive beta chains. Every entry covers one CDR3 protein and lists the most common genes and DNA from its rows. The sample contains around 370,000 distinct CDR3 sequences, under 25% of them found a single time. The top ten constitute under 15% of the sample. The specimen was PBMCs or a T cell subset sorted from them (not recorded which). These receptors came from an adult woman who had mild COVID-19 (a few samples of this study predate the infection). The sample titles of this study are shuffled in the database, so cell type and time point are left out; the donor was told from shared clones.

The gene calls are TRBV15 and TRBJ2-7; perhaps TRBD1 as D (6 bases). The CDR3 sequence is 15 residues long. V lost 1 base, J lost 6 bases, and 16 bases lay in between. Germline CDR1 is LNHNV and CDR2 is YYDKDF (reference sequence). DNA for the CDR3: TGTGCCACCAGCAGAGCCCGAACAGGGCAGGGCGAGCAGTACTTC. Its translation: CATSRARTGQGEQYF.

V is TRBV6-4 and J is TRBJ2-1; 13 bases agree with TRBD2. Germline V lookup: CDR1 MRHNA, CDR2 SNTAGT. Trimming removed 5 bases from V and 9 bases from J; junction bases left unmatched: 10. CDR3 length equals 16 residues. The CDR3 sequence: CASSWGTSGAQGEQFF. The CDR3, as DNA: TGTGCCAGCAGTTGGGGGACTAGCGGGGCACAGGGTGAGCAGTTCTTC.

This rearrangement joins TRBV11-3 to TRBJ1-2; possible D gene TRBD1, 5 bases. The V end was cut by 1 base, the J end by 8 bases, with 8 bases between. The CDR3 covers 12 residues. The germline gives CDR1 SGHNT, CDR2 YENEEA. CDR3 amino acids: CASSLGWDGYTF. CDR3 sequence (DNA): TGTGCCAGCAGCTTAGGGTGGGACGGCTACACCTTC. The complete variable domain, with remaining parts taken from reference TRBV11-3 and TRBJ1-2, reads EAGVVQSPRYKIIEKKQPVAFWCNPISGHNTLYWYLQNLGQGPELLIRYENEEAVDDSQLPKDRFSAERLKGVDSTLKIQPAELGDSAVYLCASSLGWDGYTFGSGTRLTVV.

This chain links TRBV9 with TRBJ2-3, with D unclear. Trimming cost V 1 base and J 3 bases, with 12 bases left between them. The CDR3 covers 15 residues. The germline gives CDR1 SGDLS, CDR2 YYNGEE. This CDR3 reads CASSVNGRTTDTQYF. The DNA for the CDR3 is TGTGCCAGCAGCGTAAATGGCCGGACGACAGATACGCAGTATTTT.

The chain employs TRBV4-2 and TRBJ2-7; a weak D match, TRBD1 (6 bases). Trimming removed 4 bases at V and 5 bases at J, with 15 bases between. CDR1 is LGHNA and CDR2 is YNFKEQ in the germline V gene. The CDR3 totals 14 residues. The CDR3 spells CASSPRGREHEQYF. CDR3 nucleotide sequence: TGTGCCAGCAGCCCCAGGGGCAGGGAACACGAGCAGTACTTC.

In its sample, this clonotype was seen many times. The chain uses TRBV7-9 and TRBJ1-1, with D perhaps TRBD1 (6 bases). The germline V gene encodes CDR1 SEHNR and CDR2 FQNEAQ (reference sequence). Trimming stripped 5 bases from V and 1 base from J, with 8 bases between. This CDR3 has 13 amino acids. This CDR3 is CASSRTANTEAFF. CDR3 nucleotide sequence: TGTGCCAGCAGCCGGACAGCGAACACTGAAGCTTTCTTT.

The V and J genes are TRBV29-1 and TRBJ2-2; D possibly corresponds to TRBD1 (6 bases). Trimming cost V 6 bases and J 2 bases, with 13 bases left between them. From germline, CDR1 is SQVTM and CDR2 ANQGSEA. This CDR3 is built from 14 residues. The CDR3 DNA is TGCAGCGTGGCCGGGACACCCAACACCGGGGAGCTGTTTTTT. Its protein is CSVAGTPNTGELFF.

The rearrangement joins TRBV5-1 to TRBJ1-4, with unresolved D. V gave up 0 bases and J gave up 8 bases, with 5 bases separating them. Germline lookup yields CDR1 SGHRS and CDR2 YFSETQ. The length of the CDR3 is 12 residues. CDR3 sequence (DNA): TGCGCCAGCAGCTTGGATTGGGAAAAACTGTTTTTT. Translated: CASSLDWEKLFF.

This clonotype showed up just once. The chain recombines TRBV7-8 with TRBJ2-1; 9 bases line up with TRBD2. Per germline, CDR1 SGHVS and CDR2 FQNEAQ. The V and J ends lost 5 bases and 9 bases, in that order; junction bases with no gene match: 11. CDR3 length equals 15 residues. CDR3 loop: CASSLLAGRKIEQFF. As DNA, the CDR3 is TGTGCCAGCAGCCTTCTAGCGGGGAGGAAAATTGAGCAGTTCTTC. Using reference TRBV7-8 and TRBJ2-1 for the parts outside the CDR3, the full variable domain is GAGVSQSPRYKVAKRGQDVALRCDPISGHVSLFWYQQALGQGPEFLTYFQNEAQLDKSGLPSDRFFAERPEGSVSTLKIQRTQQEDSAVYLCASSLLAGRKIEQFFGPGTRLTVL.

The rearrangement links TRBV6-2 or TRBV6-3 to TRBJ2-1, with D possibly matching TRBD1 (5 bases). Per germline, CDR1 MNHEY and CDR2 SVGEGT. The CDR3 loop spans 14 amino acids. The V and J ends lost 8 bases and 5 bases respectively, with 16 bases between them. This CDR3 is CASGHGWVNNEQFF. The CDR3 DNA sequence: TGTGCCAGCGGACATGGGTGGGTTAACAATGAGCAGTTCTTC.

This clonotype has just a few counts. The chain couples TRBV4-3 to TRBJ2-3, with TRBD2 as a possible D gene (5 bases). Germline CDR1 is LGHNA and CDR2 is YSLEER. The ends were cut back, 0 bases at V and 1 base at J, with 20 bases in the middle. The CDR3 has 19 residues. The CDR3 sequence: CASSQDYGTRNRGTDTQYF. For the CDR3, the DNA is TGCGCCAGCAGCCAAGACTACGGAACTAGGAACCGTGGCACAGATACGCAGTATTTT.

The V gene is TRBV9, the J gene TRBJ2-1, with D tentatively TRBD1 or TRBD2 (5 bases each). Germline assignment: CDR1 SGDLS and CDR2 YYNGEE. The V end lost 1 base, the J end lost 5 bases, and 13 bases lay between the germline ends. This CDR3 is 15 amino acids long. CDR3 nucleotide sequence: TGTGCCAGCAGCGTATGGGGACGGACCAACAATGAGCAGTTCTTC. Protein sequence: CASSVWGRTNNEQFF. The variable domain in full, with the rest retrieved from reference TRBV9 and TRBJ2-1, is DSGVTQTPKHLITATGQRVTLRCSPRSGDLSVYWYQQSLDQGLQFLIQYYNGEERAKGNILERFSAQQFPDLHSELNLSSLELGDSALYFCASSVWGRTNNEQFFGPGTRLTVL.

V usage is TRBV29-1 and J usage is TRBJ2-5, with 10 bases lining up with TRBD1. The ends lost 7 bases at V and 5 bases at J; junction bases unmatched: 10. The CDR3 has 14 residues. The germline gives CDR1 SQVTM, CDR2 ANQGSEA. CDR3 in DNA: TGCAGCGGCAAGGGACAGGGGACGTGGGAGACCCAGTACTTC. Its protein product is CSGKGQGTWETQYF.